A selection of T cell receptor beta chains follows, all from one sample in a study of graft-versus-host responses after intestinal transplantation. Their antigens are not known. Profiled with immunoSEQ multiplex PCR; TCRdb holds only in-frame clones, not every one. The profile shows some 79,000 clones, 85% to 90% of them singletons. The material was unstimulated CD4+ T cells sorted from spleen or lymph node cells, obtained before intestinal transplant. The receptor set was obtained from a human donor who received an intestinal transplant. Each CDR3 is given with its conserved first and last residue. The order of the fields is D gene, V gene, J gene, clone size, CDR3 DNA, CDR3 protein. The D gene is left open where the match is weak. Only some rows state a clone size, as once, few, many or a class for expanded clones.

D gene: TRBD1; V gene: TRBV7-9; J gene: TRBJ1-1; clone size: .; CDR3 DNA: TGTGCCAGCAGCCCACTTACCGGGACAGGGGGAACTGAAGCTTTCTTT; CDR3 protein: CASSPLTGTGGTEAFF
D gene: .; V gene: TRBV30; J gene: TRBJ1-1; clone size: .; CDR3 DNA: TGTGCCTGGAGTGGTTTCGGTAGAGCTTTCTTT; CDR3 protein: CAWSGFGRAFF
D gene: TRBD2; V gene: TRBV5-1; J gene: TRBJ2-1; clone size: .; CDR3 DNA: TGCGCCAGCAGCGCGCGCCCCGGACTAGCGGGGGGAAATGAGCAGTTCTTC; CDR3 protein: CASSARPGLAGGNEQFF
D gene: TRBD1; V gene: TRBV6-5; J gene: TRBJ2-5; clone size: few; CDR3 DNA: TGTGCCAGCAGACTGGGCAGGGGGCAAGAGACCCAGTACTTC; CDR3 protein: CASRLGRGQETQYF
D gene: .; V gene: TRBV5-1; J gene: TRBJ2-7; clone size: .; CDR3 DNA: TGCGCCAGCAGCTTGGGGTATAGTCTCTACGAGCAGTACTTC; CDR3 protein: CASSLGYSLYEQYF
D gene: .; V gene: TRBV2; J gene: TRBJ1-2; clone size: .; CDR3 DNA: TGTGCCAGCAACAGGCTTGGTGGGGATGGCTACACCTTC; CDR3 protein: CASNRLGGDGYTF
D gene: .; V gene: TRBV6-1; J gene: TRBJ2-2; clone size: .; CDR3 DNA: TGTGCCAGCCCGTCTTCAAGCCTAAACACCGGGGAGCTGTTTTTT; CDR3 protein: CASPSSSLNTGELFF
D gene: TRBD2; V gene: TRBV5-8; J gene: TRBJ2-3; clone size: .; CDR3 DNA: TGTGCCAGCAGCTTGCTAGCGGGCGGGGATACGCAGTATTTT; CDR3 protein: CASSLLAGGDTQYF
D gene: TRBD1; V gene: TRBV28; J gene: TRBJ2-7; clone size: .; CDR3 DNA: TGTGCCAGCAGCCGGGACAGGGGGCCCGGAAGGCTGTACTTC; CDR3 protein: CASSRDRGPGRLYF
D gene: TRBD2; V gene: TRBV7-6; J gene: TRBJ2-1; clone size: .; CDR3 DNA: TGTGCCAGCAGCTTATCACTAGCGGGTGGCAATGAGCAGTTCTTC; CDR3 protein: CASSLSLAGGNEQFF
D gene: .; V gene: TRBV6-4; J gene: TRBJ1-2; clone size: .; CDR3 DNA: TGTGCCAGGCAGGGCTGCGGCTACACCTTC; CDR3 protein: CARQGCGYTF
D gene: .; V gene: TRBV9; J gene: TRBJ2-6; clone size: .; CDR3 DNA: TGTGCCAGCAGCGTAGGGCCTCGGGGAGCTCTTGGGGCCAACGTCCTGACTTTC; CDR3 protein: CASSVGPRGALGANVLTF
D gene: TRBD2; V gene: TRBV27; J gene: TRBJ2-1; clone size: .; CDR3 DNA: TGTGCCAGCAGTTTACAGCGGGAGCACAATGAGCAGTTCTTC; CDR3 protein: CASSLQREHNEQFF
D gene: .; V gene: TRBV6-1; J gene: TRBJ2-2; clone size: .; CDR3 DNA: TGTGCCAGCTCCTCGGGGAACACCGGGGAGCTGTTTTTT; CDR3 protein: CASSSGNTGELFF
D gene: TRBD2; V gene: TRBV7-6; J gene: TRBJ2-3; clone size: .; CDR3 DNA: TGTGCCAGCAGCCTCGGGACTAGCGGGGGGGCCGTAACAGATACGCAGTATTTT; CDR3 protein: CASSLGTSGGAVTDTQYF
D gene: .; V gene: TRBV6-5; J gene: TRBJ1-2; clone size: .; CDR3 DNA: TGTGTCTCCCAGGGTACTAACTATGGCTACACCTTC; CDR3 protein: CVSQGTNYGYTF
D gene: TRBD2; V gene: TRBV4-1; J gene: TRBJ2-5; clone size: .; CDR3 DNA: TGCGCCAGCAGCCAGACTAGCGGGGGGCCCCAAGAGACCCAGTACTTC; CDR3 protein: CASSQTSGGPQETQYF
D gene: TRBD2; V gene: TRBV28; J gene: TRBJ2-3; clone size: .; CDR3 DNA: TGTGCCAGCAGTACTCCCGGGCTAGCGGGAGGGTCATCTTGGGATACGCAGTATTTT; CDR3 protein: CASSTPGLAGGSSWDTQYF
D gene: TRBD2; V gene: TRBV10-3; J gene: TRBJ2-4; clone size: .; CDR3 DNA: TGTGCCATCAGCCGGACTAGCGGGACCAAAAACATTCAGTACTTC; CDR3 protein: CAISRTSGTKNIQYF
D gene: .; V gene: TRBV7-8; J gene: TRBJ1-1; clone size: .; CDR3 DNA: TGTGCCAGCAGCCTTCGGGGGGCGATGAACACTGAAGCTTTCTTT; CDR3 protein: CASSLRGAMNTEAFF
D gene: TRBD1; V gene: TRBV6-5; J gene: TRBJ1-1; clone size: .; CDR3 DNA: TGTGCCAGCAGAATTCCAGGGGGGAACACTGAAGCTTTCTTT; CDR3 protein: CASRIPGGNTEAFF
D gene: .; V gene: TRBV30; J gene: TRBJ1-2; clone size: .; CDR3 DNA: TGTGCCTGGAGATACGGGGAATTTCGTGGCTACACCTTC; CDR3 protein: CAWRYGEFRGYTF
D gene: .; V gene: TRBV25-1; J gene: TRBJ1-3; clone size: .; CDR3 DNA: TGTGCCAGCAGTGAAGGGCGGGCCCGCTCTGGAAACACCATATATTTT; CDR3 protein: CASSEGRARSGNTIYF
D gene: .; V gene: TRBV6-5; J gene: TRBJ2-1; clone size: .; CDR3 DNA: TGTGCCAGCAGTTACTTGGGTTGGGCTAATGAGCAGTTCTTC; CDR3 protein: CASSYLGWANEQFF
D gene: .; V gene: TRBV6-6; J gene: TRBJ1-6; clone size: .; CDR3 DNA: TGTGCCAGCAGTCCCGCAGGATCCTATAATTCACCCCTCCACTTT; CDR3 protein: CASSPAGSYNSPLHF
D gene: .; V gene: TRBV7-9; J gene: TRBJ2-7; clone size: .; CDR3 DNA: TGTGCCAGCAGTTTCGTCGTTGGGGCCGGTAGCTCCTACGAGCAGTACTTC; CDR3 protein: CASSFVVGAGSSYEQYF
D gene: .; V gene: TRBV6-1; J gene: TRBJ2-1; clone size: once; CDR3 DNA: TGTGCCAGCAGCGTACTCTTGTCGAGCTACAATGAGCAGTTCTTC; CDR3 protein: CASSVLLSSYNEQFF
D gene: .; V gene: TRBV18; J gene: TRBJ1-1; clone size: once; CDR3 DNA: TGTGCCAGCTCACCAGGGGTCCAGGGCTACATGAACACTGAAGCTTTCTTT; CDR3 protein: CASSPGVQGYMNTEAFF
D gene: TRBD1; V gene: TRBV6-1; J gene: TRBJ1-2; clone size: once; CDR3 DNA: TGTGCCAGCAGTGGACAGGGAGGTGTCTATGGCTACACCTTC; CDR3 protein: CASSGQGGVYGYTF
D gene: TRBD1; V gene: TRBV18; J gene: TRBJ1-1; clone size: .; CDR3 DNA: TGTGCCAGCTCACACGACAGGGGGAACACTGAAGCTTTCTTT; CDR3 protein: CASSHDRGNTEAFF
D gene: .; V gene: TRBV25-1; J gene: TRBJ1-1; clone size: .; CDR3 DNA: TGTGCCAGCAGTGAATCGAAGAGGAACACTGAAGCTTTCTTT; CDR3 protein: CASSESKRNTEAFF
D gene: TRBD1; V gene: TRBV5-1; J gene: TRBJ1-1; clone size: .; CDR3 DNA: TGCGCCAGCAGCCCCCCTGGACAGGGAAAGATAAACACTGAAGCTTTCTTT; CDR3 protein: CASSPPGQGKINTEAFF
D gene: .; V gene: TRBV5-1; J gene: TRBJ2-7; clone size: .; CDR3 DNA: TGCGCCAGCAGCTTGGCCAAGGTCGGCGGGCTGTCCTACGAGCAGTACTTC; CDR3 protein: CASSLAKVGGLSYEQYF
D gene: TRBD2; V gene: TRBV5-4; J gene: TRBJ2-1; clone size: .; CDR3 DNA: TGTGCCAGCAGCTGGGAGGGGTTAAATGAGCAGTTCTTC; CDR3 protein: CASSWEGLNEQFF
D gene: TRBD1; V gene: TRBV27; J gene: TRBJ2-7; clone size: .; CDR3 DNA: TGTGCCAGCAGTTTATCGGGACAGTACGAGCAGTACTTC; CDR3 protein: CASSLSGQYEQYF
D gene: TRBD1; V gene: TRBV5-1; J gene: TRBJ1-6; clone size: .; CDR3 DNA: TGCGCCAGCAGCTTGGCGGGGACAGAGAATTCACCCCTCCACTTT; CDR3 protein: CASSLAGTENSPLHF
D gene: .; V gene: TRBV28; J gene: TRBJ1-1; clone size: .; CDR3 DNA: TGTGCCAGTAGAACAGGGTTCAACACTGAAGCTTTCTTT; CDR3 protein: CASRTGFNTEAFF
D gene: TRBD1; V gene: TRBV9; J gene: TRBJ2-2; clone size: .; CDR3 DNA: TGTGCCAGCAGCGGTAGACAGGGGGCCGGGGAGCTGTTTTTT; CDR3 protein: CASSGRQGAGELFF
D gene: TRBD1; V gene: TRBV5-3; J gene: TRBJ2-2; clone size: .; CDR3 DNA: TGTGCCAGAAGCCCGGGGGACAGGGGGCTACCCGGGGAGCTGTTTTTT; CDR3 protein: CARSPGDRGLPGELFF
D gene: .; V gene: TRBV6-5; J gene: TRBJ2-1; clone size: .; CDR3 DNA: TGTGCCAGCAGTAAAACTAGGGCGTGGGCTGATGAGCAGTTCTTC; CDR3 protein: CASSKTRAWADEQFF
D gene: .; V gene: TRBV2; J gene: TRBJ1-1; clone size: .; CDR3 DNA: TGTGCCAGCAGCAAAGTTAGGGGTCGGACTGAAGCTTTCTTT; CDR3 protein: CASSKVRGRTEAFF
D gene: TRBD1; V gene: TRBV5-1; J gene: TRBJ1-6; clone size: .; CDR3 DNA: TGCGCCAGCAGCTTAGGGACAGTCAATTCACCCCTCCACTTT; CDR3 protein: CASSLGTVNSPLHF
D gene: TRBD1; V gene: TRBV10-3; J gene: TRBJ2-7; clone size: .; CDR3 DNA: TGTGCCATCAGGCCGGGACAGGGGTCCTACGAGCAGTACTTC; CDR3 protein: CAIRPGQGSYEQYF
D gene: TRBD1; V gene: TRBV18; J gene: TRBJ2-7; clone size: .; CDR3 DNA: TGTGCCAGCTCACCATTGGACAGGGCCGAGCAGTACTTC; CDR3 protein: CASSPLDRAEQYF
D gene: .; V gene: TRBV5-6; J gene: TRBJ1-4; clone size: .; CDR3 DNA: TGTGCCAGCAGCTTCATCGGAGAAGAGAATGAAAAACTGTTTTTT; CDR3 protein: CASSFIGEENEKLFF
D gene: TRBD1; V gene: TRBV28; J gene: TRBJ1-2; clone size: .; CDR3 DNA: TGTGCCAGCAGTCACGGGACAGAGACGTATGGCTACACCTTC; CDR3 protein: CASSHGTETYGYTF
D gene: .; V gene: TRBV5-4; J gene: TRBJ2-5; clone size: .; CDR3 DNA: TGTGCCAGCAGCTTGCCAAGCGCCCCAGAGACCCAGTACTTC; CDR3 protein: CASSLPSAPETQYF
D gene: .; V gene: TRBV19; J gene: TRBJ1-5; clone size: .; CDR3 DNA: TGTGCCAGTAGTACCCGGGGGGAGAGCAATCAGCCCCAGCATTTT; CDR3 protein: CASSTRGESNQPQHF
D gene: .; V gene: TRBV5-1; J gene: TRBJ2-2; clone size: .; CDR3 DNA: TGCGCCAGCAGCTTGGCCGAGGGGAACACCGGGGAGCTGTTTTTT; CDR3 protein: CASSLAEGNTGELFF
D gene: TRBD1; V gene: TRBV6-6; J gene: TRBJ1-1; clone size: .; CDR3 DNA: TGTGCCAGCAGTGCGCAGGGGGATGAAGCTTTCTTT; CDR3 protein: CASSAQGDEAFF
D gene: .; V gene: TRBV7-9; J gene: TRBJ2-2; clone size: .; CDR3 DNA: TGTGCCAGCAGTTCAAAGAGCATAGGGGCCAACACCGGGGAGCTGTTTTTT; CDR3 protein: CASSSKSIGANTGELFF
D gene: .; V gene: TRBV19; J gene: TRBJ1-6; clone size: .; CDR3 DNA: TGTGCCAGTAGTCAGGTGGCCCTTTATTCACCCCTCCACTTT; CDR3 protein: CASSQVALYSPLHF
D gene: .; V gene: TRBV27; J gene: TRBJ1-1; clone size: .; CDR3 DNA: TGTGCCAGTAAAACCTTCCCGGTCTTAGCTAACACTGAAGCTTTCTTT; CDR3 protein: CASKTFPVLANTEAFF
D gene: .; V gene: TRBV19; J gene: TRBJ2-7; clone size: .; CDR3 DNA: TGTGCCAGTAGTACGGACAGAAGCTACGAGCAGTACTTC; CDR3 protein: CASSTDRSYEQYF
D gene: TRBD1; V gene: TRBV5-4; J gene: TRBJ1-3; clone size: .; CDR3 DNA: TGTGCCAGCAGCGGTGCCGGGACAGGGATAAAGAAGGCTGGAAACACCATATATTTT; CDR3 protein: CASSGAGTGIKKAGNTIYF
D gene: .; V gene: TRBV21-1; J gene: TRBJ2-7; clone size: .; CDR3 DNA: TGTGCCAGCAGACCCAGACAGGGGTCCTACGAGCAGTACTTC; CDR3 protein: CASRPRQGSYEQYF
D gene: TRBD1; V gene: TRBV6-6; J gene: TRBJ1-4; clone size: .; CDR3 DNA: TGTGCCAGCAGGACAGGGGTGGGCTATGTAAAACTGTTTTTT; CDR3 protein: CASRTGVGYVKLFF